Reported below is one T cell receptor beta chain. Without the conserved terminal phenylalanine or tryptophan, this CDR3 likely stems from a read error. In TCRdb, the 5' RACE reads were re-called with MiXCR into one record per CDR3 protein. Of approximately 60,000 distinct CDR3 sequences in the sample, 26% were seen once. The sorted Tregs were CD4+CD25+CD127-/low cells. The CDR3 runs to 15 residues. V dropped 5 bases and J dropped 4; count of bases not matched to a gene: 8. In germline, CDR1 is SGHTA, CDR2 FQGTGA. Sequencing input: tumor-infiltrating Tregs sorted from the breast tumor. The rearrangement joins TRBV7-3 to TRBJ1-2; TRBD1 aligns across 9 bases. This clonotype was sampled from a female donor with breast cancer. CDR3 in DNA: TGTGCCAGCAGCCCTCAACAGGGGGCGAGCTATGGCTACACCTCC. It yields the protein CASSPQQGASYGYTS.